This is a list of T cell receptor beta chains from one sample in a study of cytomegalovirus exposure and HLA in healthy donors. Sequencing used immunoSEQ multiplex PCR; TCRdb keeps in-frame clones, though not all of them. This sample has under 150,000 clones, with 75% to 80% found just once. The sequencing input was PBMCs. The origin of the receptors is a male donor in good health and CMV-seronegative. CDR3s include the opening cysteine and the closing phenylalanine or tryptophan.

>TRBV6-6
CASSQGTLLSYEQYF
>TRBV7-2
CASSRDSSQETQYF
>TRBV10-1
CASSESRLPSENTIYF
>TRBV5-1
CASSLVGGQGFRETQYF
>TRBV6-5
CASSYARTGTNTEAFF
>TRBV5-6
CASSLGDITYEQYF
>TRBV29-1
CSVESGQGGQPQHF
>TRBV20-1
CSARGGTEAFF
>TRBV11-3
CASSFGTGAYYEQYF
>TRBV7-8
CASSLGGVAQHF
>TRBV27
CASSLKGGQATYEQYF